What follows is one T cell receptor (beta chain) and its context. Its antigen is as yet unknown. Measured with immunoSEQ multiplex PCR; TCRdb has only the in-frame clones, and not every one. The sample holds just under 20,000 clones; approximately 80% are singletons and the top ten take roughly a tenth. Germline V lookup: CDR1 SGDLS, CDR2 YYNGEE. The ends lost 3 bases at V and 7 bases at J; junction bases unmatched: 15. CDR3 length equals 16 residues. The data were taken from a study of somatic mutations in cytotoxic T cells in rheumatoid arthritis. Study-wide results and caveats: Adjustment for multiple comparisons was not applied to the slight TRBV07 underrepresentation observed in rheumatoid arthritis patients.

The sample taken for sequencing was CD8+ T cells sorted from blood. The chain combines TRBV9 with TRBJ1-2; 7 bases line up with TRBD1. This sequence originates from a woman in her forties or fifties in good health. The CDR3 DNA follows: TGTGCCAGCAGCGGGAGGGGGCAGGGCGTACTTGGTGGCTACACCTTC. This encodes CASSGRGQGVLGGYTF. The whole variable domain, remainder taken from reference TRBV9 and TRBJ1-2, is DSGVTQTPKHLITATGQRVTLRCSPRSGDLSVYWYQQSLDQGLQFLIQYYNGEERAKGNILERFSAQQFPDLHSELNLSSLELGDSALYFCASSGRGQGVLGGYTFGSGTRLTVV.